This passage covers 10 T cell receptor beta chains from one sample sequenced in a study of post-analysis software for immune sequencing data. Unique molecular identifiers were present in the TCR beta cDNA libraries. TCRdb called the PCR reads again in MiXCR, with one record for every CDR3 protein. The sample holds 150,000 to 200,000 distinct CDR3 sequences, about 30% seen once. Regarding the study as a whole: There were five or six TRBV segments more frequent in patients than controls, and TRBV5-6, TRBV5-1 and TRBV20-1 were among them.

These receptors have no identified antigens. Sequencing was carried out using blood. These receptors were taken from a girl aged 10 to 17 with multiple sclerosis.

The chain carries TRBV5-1 and TRBJ1-2; no definite D call. Germline V gene lookup returns CDR1 SGHRS and CDR2 YFSETQ. Trimming removed 4 bases at V and 7 bases at J, with 17 bases between. The length of the CDR3 is 14 residues. The CDR3 region is CASSRGDDVGGYTF. In nucleotides, the CDR3 is TGCGCCAGCAGCCGGGGAGATGATGTTGGTGGCTACACCTTC.

As for this clonotype: This may be a read error, as it is one base from a much larger clone. The V gene is TRBV5-1, the J gene TRBJ2-7, with 8 bases lining up with TRBD2. The germline V gene encodes CDR1 SGHRS and CDR2 YFSETQ. This CDR3 comprises 15 residues. This CDR3 reads CASSPSGRALYGQYF. DNA of the CDR3: TGCGCCAGCAGCCCATCCGGGAGGGCCCTCTACGGGCAGTACTTC.

In its sample, this clonotype was seen many times. This chain connects TRBV10-3 to TRBJ2-5, with 7 bases identical to TRBD2. The CDR3 has 16 residues. V dropped 5 bases and J dropped 4; count of bases not matched to a gene: 13. The germline V gene encodes CDR1 ENHRY and CDR2 SYGVKD. The CDR3 loop is CAISNRLAGLRETQYF. DNA of the CDR3: TGTGCCATCAGTAACAGACTAGCTGGACTGAGAGAGACCCAGTACTTC.

The chain uses TRBV15 and TRBJ1-4; D unresolved. Per germline, CDR1 LNHNV and CDR2 YYDKDF (reference sequence). The CDR3 has 14 residues. Deletions cut 7 bases from V and 2 bases from J, with 11 bases between. This CDR3 is CATKRAGTNEKLFF. The DNA of the CDR3 is TGTGCCACCAAAAGGGCGGGGACTAATGAAAAACTGTTTTTT.

As for this clonotype: This may arise from a read error, as a much more abundant clone is one base away. The rearrangement links TRBV6-5 to TRBJ1-5; D is perhaps TRBD1 (5 bases). Germline CDR1 is MNHEY and CDR2 is SVGAGI. This CDR3 spans 13 amino acids. DNA for the CDR3: TGTGCCAGCAGTTACTCGATCCGACAGCCCCAGCTTTTT. It codes for CASSYSIRQPQLF.

The J gene is TRBJ2-1, the V gene TRBV11-2, with D possibly matching TRBD1 (6 bases). Per germline, CDR1 SGHAT and CDR2 FQNNGV. V was clipped by 1 base and J by 6 bases, with 10 bases between them. The CDR3 has 14 amino acids. The CDR3 coding sequence is TGTGCCAGCAGCTTAGTGGGCAGGGGCAATGAGCAGTTCTTC. Its protein product is CASSLVGRGNEQFF.

In this sample, this clonotype turned up a few times. The chain recombines TRBV9 with TRBJ1-1; TRBD1 matches at 8 bases. Germline CDR1 reads SGDLS; CDR2 reads YYNGEE. With V trimmed by 3 bases and J by 4 bases, 8 bases remained unmatched. This CDR3 has 15 amino acids. The CDR3 is CASSAGRQGSTEAFF. The CDR3 DNA follows: TGTGCCAGCAGCGCCGGGAGACAGGGGAGCACTGAAGCTTTCTTT.

The gene calls are TRBV2 and TRBJ1-2; no firm D call. The CDR3 covers 12 residues. Germline CDR1 reads SNHLY; CDR2 reads FYNNEI. The V end was cut by 11 bases, the J end by 0 bases, with 10 bases between. The CDR3 coding sequence is TGTGCCGGCACCATAGCTAACTATGGCTACACCTTC. This translates into CAGTIANYGYTF. The full variable domain, in which reference TRBV2 and TRBJ1-2 provide the parts outside the CDR3, is EPEVTQTPSHQVTQMGQEVILRCVPISNHLYFYWYRQILGQKVEFLVSFYNNEISEKSEIFDDQFSVERPDGSNFTLKIRSTKLEDSAMYFCAGTIANYGYTFGSGTRLTVV.

The genes are TRBV12-5 and TRBJ2-7; TRBD2 agrees at 7 bases. V lost 4 bases to trimming and J lost 6 bases; unmatched junction nucleotides: 9. There are 14 residues in the CDR3. Germline V gene sequence: CDR1 LGHNT, CDR2 FRNRAP. CDR3 DNA: TGTGCTAGTGGTTATGGGCGGGGGAATCTCGAGCAGTACTTC. It specifies CASGYGRGNLEQYF.

The chain recombines TRBV5-5 with TRBJ1-1; D may be TRBD1 (5 bases). V was pared by 4 bases and J by 6 bases, with 13 bases between. The CDR3 extends over 13 amino acids. Germline CDR1 SGHKS, CDR2 YYEKEE (reference sequence). The CDR3 DNA sequence: TGTGCCAGCAGCCCCGGGACGAGCCCTGAAGCTTTCTTT. This gives the protein CASSPGTSPEAFF.